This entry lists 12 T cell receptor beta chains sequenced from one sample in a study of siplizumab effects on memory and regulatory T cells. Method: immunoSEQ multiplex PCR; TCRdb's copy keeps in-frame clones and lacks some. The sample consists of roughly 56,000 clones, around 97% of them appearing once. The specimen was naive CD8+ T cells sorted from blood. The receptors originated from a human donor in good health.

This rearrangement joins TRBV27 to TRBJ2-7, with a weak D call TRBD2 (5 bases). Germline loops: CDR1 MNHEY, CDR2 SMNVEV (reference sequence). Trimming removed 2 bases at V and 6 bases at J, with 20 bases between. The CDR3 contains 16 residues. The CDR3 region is CASSLNAGIRVGEQYF. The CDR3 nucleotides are TGTGCCAGCAGTTTAAACGCCGGGATCCGAGTTGGCGAGCAGTACTTC.

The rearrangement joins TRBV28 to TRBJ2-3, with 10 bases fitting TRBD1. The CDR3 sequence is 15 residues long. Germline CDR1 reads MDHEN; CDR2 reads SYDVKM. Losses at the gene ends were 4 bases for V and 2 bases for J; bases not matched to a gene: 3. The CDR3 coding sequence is TGTGCCAGCAGTTGGGACAGGGGCGACACAGATACGCAGTATTTT. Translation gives CASSWDRGDTDTQYF.

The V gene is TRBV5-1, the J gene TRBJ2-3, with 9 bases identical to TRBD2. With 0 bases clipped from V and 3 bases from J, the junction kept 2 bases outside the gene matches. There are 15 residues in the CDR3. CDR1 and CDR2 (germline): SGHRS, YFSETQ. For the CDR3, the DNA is TGCGCCAGCAGCTTGGGACTAGCGGCGACAGATACGCAGTATTTT. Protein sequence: CASSLGLAATDTQYF.

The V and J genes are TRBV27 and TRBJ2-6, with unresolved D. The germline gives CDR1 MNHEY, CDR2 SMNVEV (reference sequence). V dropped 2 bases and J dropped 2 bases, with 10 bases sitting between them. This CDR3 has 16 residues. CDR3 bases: TGTGCCAGCAGTTTAAGTTGGCCGCCTGGGGCCAACGTCCTGACTTTC. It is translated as CASSLSWPPGANVLTF.

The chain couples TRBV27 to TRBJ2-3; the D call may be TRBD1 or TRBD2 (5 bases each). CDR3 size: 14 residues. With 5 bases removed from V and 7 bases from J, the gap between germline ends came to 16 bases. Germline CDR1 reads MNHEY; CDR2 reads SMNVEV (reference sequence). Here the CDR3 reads CASSLRDVEYTQYF. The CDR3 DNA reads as TGTGCCAGCAGTCTCCGGGACGTTGAGTATACGCAGTATTTT.

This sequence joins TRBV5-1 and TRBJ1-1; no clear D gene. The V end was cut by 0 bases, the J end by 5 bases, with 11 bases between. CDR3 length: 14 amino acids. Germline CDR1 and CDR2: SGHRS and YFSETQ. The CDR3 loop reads CASSLDFPGTEAFF. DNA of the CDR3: TGCGCCAGCAGCTTGGATTTTCCGGGGACTGAAGCTTTCTTT.

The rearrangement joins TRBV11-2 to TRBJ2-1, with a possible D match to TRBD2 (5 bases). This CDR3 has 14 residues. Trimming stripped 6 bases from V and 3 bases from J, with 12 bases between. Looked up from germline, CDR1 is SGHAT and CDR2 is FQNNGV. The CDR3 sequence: CASRAERIYNEQFF. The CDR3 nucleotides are TGTGCCAGCAGAGCGGAAAGGATCTACAATGAGCAGTTCTTC.

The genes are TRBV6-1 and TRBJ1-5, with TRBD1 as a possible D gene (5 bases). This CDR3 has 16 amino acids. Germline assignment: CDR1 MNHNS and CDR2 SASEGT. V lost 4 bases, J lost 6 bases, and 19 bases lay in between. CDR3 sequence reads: CASSVKGDRRSQPQHF. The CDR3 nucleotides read TGTGCCAGCAGTGTAAAAGGGGACCGGAGGAGTCAGCCCCAGCATTTT.

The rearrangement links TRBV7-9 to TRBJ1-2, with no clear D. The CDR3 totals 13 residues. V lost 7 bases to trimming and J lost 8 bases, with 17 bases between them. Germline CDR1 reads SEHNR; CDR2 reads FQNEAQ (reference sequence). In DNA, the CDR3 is TGTGCCAGCACCAACGCCGCAGGCGGGGGCTACACCTTC. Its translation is CASTNAAGGGYTF.

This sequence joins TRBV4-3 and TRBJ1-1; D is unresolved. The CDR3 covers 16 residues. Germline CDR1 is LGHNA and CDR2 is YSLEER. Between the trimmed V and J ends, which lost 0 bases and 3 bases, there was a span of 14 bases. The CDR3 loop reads CASSQDPAGRDTEAFF. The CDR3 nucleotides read TGCGCCAGCAGCCAAGATCCCGCAGGTAGGGACACTGAAGCTTTCTTT.

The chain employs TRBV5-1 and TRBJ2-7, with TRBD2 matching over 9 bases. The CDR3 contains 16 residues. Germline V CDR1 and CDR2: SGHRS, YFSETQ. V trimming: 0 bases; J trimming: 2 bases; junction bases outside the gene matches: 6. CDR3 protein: CASSLVPSGNAYEQYF. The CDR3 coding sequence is TGCGCCAGCAGCTTGGTTCCTAGCGGGAACGCCTACGAGCAGTACTTC.

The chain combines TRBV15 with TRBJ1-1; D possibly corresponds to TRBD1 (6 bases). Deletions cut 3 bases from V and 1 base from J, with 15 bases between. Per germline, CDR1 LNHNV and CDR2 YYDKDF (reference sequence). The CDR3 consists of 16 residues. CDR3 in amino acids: CATSSSRARGNTEAFF. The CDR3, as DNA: TGTGCCACCAGCAGTTCCCGGGCCAGGGGGAACACTGAAGCTTTCTTT.